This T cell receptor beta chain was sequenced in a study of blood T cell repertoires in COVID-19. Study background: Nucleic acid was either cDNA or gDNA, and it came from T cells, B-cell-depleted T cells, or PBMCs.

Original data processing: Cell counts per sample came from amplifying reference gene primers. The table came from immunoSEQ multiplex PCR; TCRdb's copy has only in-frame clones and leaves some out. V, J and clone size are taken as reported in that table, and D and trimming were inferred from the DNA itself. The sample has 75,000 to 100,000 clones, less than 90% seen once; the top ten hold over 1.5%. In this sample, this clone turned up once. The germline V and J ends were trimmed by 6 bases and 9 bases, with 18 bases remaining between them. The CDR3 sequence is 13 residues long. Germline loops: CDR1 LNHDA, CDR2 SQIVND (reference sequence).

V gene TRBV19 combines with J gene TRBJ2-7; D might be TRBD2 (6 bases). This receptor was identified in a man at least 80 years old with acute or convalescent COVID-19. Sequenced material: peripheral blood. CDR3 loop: CASSPQGSSAQYF. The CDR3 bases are TGTGCCAGTAGCCCCCAGGGATCTAGCGCGCAGTACTTC.